What follows describes a single TCR beta chain. No cognate antigen has been identified for it. Per-base qualities were not stored, and no clone one base away is much larger. V is cut back by 1 base and J by 6 bases, with 6 bases in the junction unmatched. Taken from the germline V gene, the CDR1 and CDR2 loops are SGHVS and FNYEAQ. The CDR3 starts with the cysteine, ends with the phenylalanine, and has 14 residues. Only the CDR3 part of the read is kept: 42 bases, read in frame from the first base. Each clonotype received, on average, 10x coverage in deep resolution sequencing performed on a MiSeq, where the target depth lay between 1 in 1 million and 1 in 200,000 T cells. TCR beta libraries were generated with the immunoSEQ hsTCRB Kit. As for how the authors treated the data: The data were analyzed with ImmunoSEQ Analyzer and ImmunoSEQ Data Assistant, and V, D and J gene assignments followed IMGT definitions. Clonality, which ranges from 0 to 1, was calculated by subtracting the normalized Shannon entropy of productive rearrangement frequencies from one. Only overrepresented clonotypes making up at least 0.05% of the repertoire of each patient were included in the public clonotype analysis. Repertoires from about a dozen age-matched healthy donors in immuneACCESS were used as clonality controls. Entries here come from immuneACCESS through TCRdb and include only in-frame sequences with V and J called. Some clones fail to appear in such tables; in the studies checked, an unresolved V gene covers under half of the shortfall, and the cause of the remainder is unknown. V and J calls and clone size are as listed in that table; D and trimming were resolved from the DNA. For this sample there are approximately 90,000 clones; more than 70% appear just once. 20% to 25% of the sample rests with the top ten.

What the time point label conveys for this sample: around 25 months on ibrutinib. For TCR beta library preparation, around 2.2 micrograms of genomic DNA was extracted from cryopreserved PBMCs. High-throughput TCR beta sequencing was performed on longitudinal blood samples from CLL patients receiving ibrutinib monotherapy. The patients took part in an open-label, single-center phase 2 trial of ibrutinib monotherapy. The data stem from a study of cytotoxic CD8 clonotypes in ibrutinib-treated CLL (dated by TCRdb to 2020 to 2022). Regarding the study in general: The cohort was composed of about 10 relapsed/refractory and around 15 treatment-naive patients; IGHV unmutated status was identified in 17 patients. Cryopreserved peripheral blood mononuclear cells were obtained prior to treatment, at the time of response, and at either disease progression or sustained remission. All remission and progressive disease samples were collected while patients were still receiving ibrutinib. On average, each sample had approximately 260,000 productive templates and 94,082 productive rearrangements. Partial responses were observed in 24 patients and complete responses in 2; after a median follow-up of around 68 months, remission was maintained in 15 or so patients and progression was observed in some twelve. Longitudinal samples were available for about 30% of the roughly 86 trial participants. Response samples were obtained after a median of about 13 months of treatment, with a range of roughly 6 to 36 months.

The paper as a whole reports these results and caveats: Baseline clonality exceeded that of age-matched healthy donors and correlated strongly with circulating CD8+ T-cell counts. Public clonotypes were rare and either contracted or stayed stable during treatment, and the rise in clonality at ibrutinib response reflected the expansion of private clonotypes. Sampling times were not matched between sustained-remission and progressing patients, and lymph node repertoires were not studied. Clonality rose at ibrutinib response, remained stable during sustained remission, and dropped back toward baseline at progression.

The sequence was obtained from a human donor with chronic lymphocytic leukemia. The material was PBMCs, obtained after 24 months of ibrutinib treatment. This receptor chain uses TRBV7-6 and TRBJ2-7, and 7 junctional nucleotides match TRBD2. CDR3 protein: CASSLERLATEQYF. The sequence in DNA is TGTGCCAGCAGCTTAGAACGACTAGCTACCGAGCAGTACTTC.